Below, 22 T cell receptor beta chains from the same sample are listed, as sequenced in a study of technical replicates of blood from several donors. Method: immunoSEQ multiplex PCR; TCRdb's copy keeps in-frame clones and lacks some. The sample contains approximately 60,000 clones, approximately 90% of which appear only once. Sample: PBMCs. All receptors come from a human donor in good health. Some clones in this sample may be carry-over from other donors' samples.

The gene calls are TRBV19 and TRBJ2-7, with D perhaps TRBD2 (5 bases). V was pared by 6 bases and J by 5 bases, with 14 bases between. The germline V gene has CDR1 LNHDA and CDR2 SQIVND (reference sequence). The CDR3 covers 13 residues. CDR3 sequence: CASRPGNLDEQYF. The DNA of the CDR3 is TGTGCCAGTAGACCGGGGAACCTAGACGAGCAGTACTTC.

This sequence joins TRBV4-3 and TRBJ1-2, with 8 bases fitting TRBD1. Germline V lookup: CDR1 LGHNA, CDR2 YSLEER. The CDR3 spans 15 residues. V lost 4 bases to trimming and J lost 2 bases; unmatched junction nucleotides: 6. The CDR3 sequence: CASSLEGQANYGYTF. CDR3 bases: TGCGCCAGCAGCCTAGAGGGACAGGCAAACTATGGCTACACCTTC.

This chain uses TRBV13 with TRBJ2-2, with 10 bases identical to TRBD1. The germline gives CDR1 PRHDT, CDR2 FYEKMQ (reference sequence). V lost 6 bases to trimming and J lost 10 bases; unmatched junction nucleotides: 5. The CDR3 runs to 13 residues. As DNA, the CDR3 is TGTGCCAGCAGGGACAGGGGGAACGCGGAGCTGTTTTTT. Protein product: CASRDRGNAELFF.

This chain links TRBV11-2 with TRBJ2-1, with D perhaps matching TRBD2 (6 bases). Trimming took 1 base from V and 3 from J, leaving 10 bases between them. This CDR3 spans 15 amino acids. Germline lookup yields CDR1 SGHAT and CDR2 FQNNGV. CDR3 in amino acids: CASSLGDFLYNEQFF. Written as DNA, the CDR3 is TGTGCCAGCAGCTTAGGGGACTTCCTCTACAATGAGCAGTTCTTC.

This clone was detected only a few times. J is TRBJ1-1 and V is TRBV5-6, with 8 bases that match TRBD1. The CDR3 covers 14 residues. CDR1 and CDR2 from the germline V gene are SGHDT and YYEEEE. The V gene end was trimmed by 4 bases and the J gene end by 6 bases; junction bases not matched to a gene: 8. The CDR3 loop reads CASSIRQGHAEAFF. The CDR3, as DNA: TGTGCCAGCAGCATACGACAGGGGCACGCTGAAGCTTTCTTT.

This clone was observed a single time. The chain carries TRBV25-1 and TRBJ2-7; 9 nucleotides agree with TRBD2. The germline gives CDR1 MGHDK, CDR2 SYGVNS. The CDR3 runs to 15 residues. V dropped 3 bases and J dropped 3; count of bases not matched to a gene: 6. The CDR3 DNA reads TGTGCCAGCAGTGATCCCGCTAGCGGGAACTACGAGCAGTACTTC. Encoded protein: CASSDPASGNYEQYF.

The chain recombines TRBV4-2 with TRBJ1-2, with 9 bases that match TRBD1. Germline CDR1 reads LGHNA; CDR2 reads YNFKEQ. V was clipped by 1 base and J by 7 bases; unmatched bases: 7. This CDR3 spans 15 amino acids. The CDR3 DNA follows: TGTGCCAGCAGCCAAGCGACAGGGGGGTCGGGTGGCTACACCTTC. It yields the protein CASSQATGGSGGYTF.

The rearrangement joins TRBV11-2 to TRBJ2-1; possible D gene TRBD1, 6 bases. Trimming cost V 5 bases and J 9 bases, with 17 bases left between them. This CDR3 comprises 14 residues. Germline CDR1 reads SGHAT; CDR2 reads FQNNGV. CDR3 region: CASSPTGGRGEQFF. The CDR3 bases are TGTGCCAGCAGCCCGACAGGAGGACGGGGTGAGCAGTTCTTC. Together with reference TRBV11-2 and TRBJ2-1, the CDR3 gives the full variable domain: EAGVAQSPRYKIIEKRQSVAFWCNPISGHATLYWYQQILGQGPKLLIQFQNNGVVDDSQLPKDRFSAERLKGVDSTLKIQPAKLEDSAVYLCASSPTGGRGEQFFGPGTRLTVL.

The chain is built from TRBV9 and TRBJ1-2; a weak D match, TRBD1 (5 bases). Germline CDR1 and CDR2: SGDLS and YYNGEE. V gave up 4 bases and J gave up 4 bases, with 14 bases separating them. The CDR3 runs to 14 residues. Here the CDR3 reads CASSTRDRTYGYTF. The CDR3 DNA is TGTGCCAGCAGCACGAGAGACAGAACCTATGGCTACACCTTC.

This clone has a single count. CDR3 loop: CASSPRTGVNTEAFF. The CDR3 DNA reads TGTGCCAGCAGCCCAAGGACAGGGGTGAACACTGAAGCTTTCTTT. The chain links TRBV7-6 to TRBJ1-1, with TRBD1 matching 9 bases. The CDR3 sequence is 15 residues long. The germline gives CDR1 SGHVS, CDR2 FNYEAQ. V trimming: 5 bases; J trimming: 0 bases; junction bases outside the gene matches: 4. Using reference TRBV7-6 and TRBJ1-1 for the parts outside the CDR3, the full variable domain is GAGVSQSPRYKVTKRGQDVALRCDPISGHVSLYWYRQALGQGPEFLTYFNYEAQQDKSGLPNDRFSAERPEGSISTLTIQRTEQRDSAMYRCASSPRTGVNTEAFFGQGTRLTVV.

The CDR3 region has the DNA TGCGCCAGCAGCCCGGGACAGGGGGCGGTCGGCTACACCTTC. Its protein is CASSPGQGAVGYTF. This chain joins TRBV5-1 and TRBJ1-2; TRBD1 aligns across 12 bases. This CDR3 is built from 14 residues. V dropped 4 bases and J dropped 8; count of bases not matched to a gene: 6. The germline V gene has CDR1 SGHRS and CDR2 YFSETQ.

This clone was seen a handful of times. The V gene is TRBV5-4, the J gene TRBJ1-2, with no clear D. Trimming took 4 bases from V and 6 from J, leaving 13 bases between them. CDR1 SGHNT and CDR2 YYREEE come from the germline V gene (reference sequence). This CDR3 has 13 residues. CDR3 in amino acids: CASSRAGGNGYTF. The CDR3 DNA is TGTGCCAGCAGCCGGGCGGGAGGTAATGGCTACACCTTC.

This clone came up a few times. The chain recombines TRBV4-1 with TRBJ2-3, with a weak D call TRBD2 (5 bases). The V gene's germline CDR1 is MGHRA and CDR2 YSYEKL. This CDR3 has 13 amino acids. V lost 7 bases and J 5 bases, leaving 13 bases between the germline ends. The DNA of the CDR3 is TGCGCCAGCAAAGTAGGACTCGGAGATACGCAGTATTTT. Translation: CASKVGLGDTQYF.

CDR3 loop: CASSRGDTGELFF. The CDR3 DNA is TGTGCCAGCAGCAGGGGGGACACCGGGGAGCTGTTTTTT. This chain links TRBV2 with TRBJ2-2, with TRBD1 as a possible D gene (7 bases). The V end lost 6 bases, the J end lost 3 bases, and 8 bases lay between the germline ends. The CDR3 spans 13 residues. Germline values: CDR1 SNHLY, CDR2 FYNNEI.

V usage is TRBV28 and J usage is TRBJ2-3, with 9 bases lining up with TRBD2. V shed 6 bases, J shed 0 bases, and the junction held 7 bases outside the gene matches. The CDR3 runs 16 residues. From germline, CDR1 is MDHEN and CDR2 SYDVKM. CDR3 sequence (DNA): TGTGCCAGCAGCTACAGCGGGGGGTCTAGCACAGATACGCAGTATTTT. It encodes CASSYSGGSSTDTQYF.

This clone was seen just once. This chain connects TRBV6-1 to TRBJ2-1, with D unresolved. The CDR3 loop spans 13 amino acids. Trimming shortened V by 2 bases and J by 3 bases, and 5 bases separated the two germline ends. Germline CDR1 and CDR2: MNHNS and SASEGT. CDR3 DNA: TGTGCCAGCAGTGAAAACAGCTACAATGAGCAGTTCTTC. Its translation: CASSENSYNEQFF.

This sequence joins TRBV2 and TRBJ2-3, with 12 bases aligning to TRBD2. The CDR3 is 15 amino acids. Germline trimming cut 6 bases from V and 1 base from J; bases unmatched to any gene: 2. Germline V CDR1 and CDR2: SNHLY, FYNNEI. The CDR3 loop reads CASRRTSGGTDTQYF. CDR3 coding DNA: TGTGCCAGCAGAAGGACTAGCGGGGGCACAGATACGCAGTATTTT.

The chain uses TRBV9 and TRBJ2-1; 8 bases are shared with TRBD2. Losses at the gene ends were 3 bases for V and 5 bases for J; bases not matched to a gene: 19. This CDR3 has 19 residues. Germline CDR1 is SGDLS and CDR2 is YYNGEE. The CDR3 DNA follows: TGTGCCAGCAGCGCCCCGTGGGAAACCAGAAGCGGGAGCCACAATGAGCAGTTCTTC. This translates into CASSAPWETRSGSHNEQFF. The full variable domain, its missing parts supplied by reference TRBV9 and TRBJ2-1, is DSGVTQTPKHLITATGQRVTLRCSPRSGDLSVYWYQQSLDQGLQFLIQYYNGEERAKGNILERFSAQQFPDLHSELNLSSLELGDSALYFCASSAPWETRSGSHNEQFFGPGTRLTVL.

This sequence joins TRBV11-1 and TRBJ2-1, with D possibly TRBD2 on 5 matching bases. Germline CDR1 is SGHAT and CDR2 is FQDESV (reference sequence). Trimming stripped 1 base from V and 7 bases from J, with 11 bases between. The CDR3 is 14 amino acids. CDR3 region: CASSLVPAVNEQFF. The DNA of the CDR3 is TGTGCCAGCAGCTTAGTACCAGCGGTTAATGAGCAGTTCTTC.

J is TRBJ1-2 and V is TRBV2; 8 bases fit TRBD1. Trimming removed 6 bases from V and 8 bases from J; junction bases left unmatched: 8. Germline values: CDR1 SNHLY, CDR2 FYNNEI. The CDR3 sequence is 13 residues long. CDR3 sequence (DNA): TGTGCCAGCAGCGATGGACAGGGCGGAGGCTACACCTTC. It translates to CASSDGQGGGYTF.

The chain joins TRBV7-3 to TRBJ2-2, with 8 nucleotides matching TRBD1. V shed 5 bases and J 6 bases; nucleotides not matched to a gene: 11. Per the germline V gene, CDR1 is SGHTA and CDR2 is FQGTGA. The CDR3 is 16 amino acids. For the CDR3, the DNA is TGTGCCAGCAGCCACTTGATGGGCAGGGGGCCCGGGGAGCTGTTTTTT. Translating gives CASSHLMGRGPGELFF.

The chain is built from TRBV18 and TRBJ1-2; TRBD1 agrees at 9 bases. The junction had 6 bases not matched to a gene; V was cut back by 0 bases and J by 7 bases. Germline V gives CDR1 KGHSH, CDR2 LQKENI. CDR3 length: 15 amino acids. This chain's CDR3 is CASSPPSTGGFGYTF. In nucleotides, the CDR3 is TGTGCCAGCTCACCACCGAGTACAGGGGGCTTTGGCTACACCTTC. Based on the CDR3 plus reference TRBV18 and TRBJ1-2, the full variable domain is NAGVMQNPRHLVRRRGQEARLRCSPMKGHSHVYWYRQLPEEGLKFMVYLQKENIIDESGMPKERFSAEFPKEGPSILRIQQVVRGDSAAYFCASSPPSTGGFGYTFGSGTRLTVV.